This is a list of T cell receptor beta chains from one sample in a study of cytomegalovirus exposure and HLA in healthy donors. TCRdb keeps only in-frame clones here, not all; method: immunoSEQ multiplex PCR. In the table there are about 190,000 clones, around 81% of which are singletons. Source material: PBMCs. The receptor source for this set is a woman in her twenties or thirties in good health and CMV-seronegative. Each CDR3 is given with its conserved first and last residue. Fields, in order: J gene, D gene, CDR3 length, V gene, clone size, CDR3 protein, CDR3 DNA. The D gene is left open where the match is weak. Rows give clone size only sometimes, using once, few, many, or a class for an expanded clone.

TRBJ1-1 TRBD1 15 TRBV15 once CATSRGGTANTEAFF TGTGCCACCAGCAGAGGAGGGACAGCGAACACTGAAGCTTTCTTT
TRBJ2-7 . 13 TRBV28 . CASSGGALYEQYF TGTGCCAGCAGTGGCGGGGCCCTCTACGAGCAGTACTTC
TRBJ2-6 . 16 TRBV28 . CASTRGPLSGANVLTF TGTGCCAGCACCCGAGGGCCCCTCTCTGGGGCCAACGTCCTGACTTTC
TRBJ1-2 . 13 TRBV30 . CAWSVGDIYGYTF TGTGCCTGGAGTGTCGGGGACATCTATGGCTACACCTTC
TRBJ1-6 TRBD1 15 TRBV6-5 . CASSYLAGTGVILHF TGTGCCAGCAGTTACTTAGCCGGGACAGGGGTTATCCTCCACTTT
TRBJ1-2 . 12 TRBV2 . CASNREQDGYTF TGTGCCAGCAATAGGGAACAGGATGGCTACACCTTC
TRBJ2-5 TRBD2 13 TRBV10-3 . CAISEGGGETQYF TGTGCCATCAGTGAGGGGGGGGGAGAGACCCAGTACTTC
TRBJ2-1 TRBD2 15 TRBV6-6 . CASTYGLAARDEQFF TGTGCCAGCACCTACGGACTAGCGGCCCGGGATGAGCAGTTCTTC
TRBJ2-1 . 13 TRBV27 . CASSLQLAAEQFF TGTGCCAGCAGCCTACAACTAGCTGCTGAGCAGTTCTTC
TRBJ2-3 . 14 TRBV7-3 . CASSLRGAGDTQYF TGTGCCAGCAGCCTAAGAGGCGCGGGAGATACGCAGTATTTT
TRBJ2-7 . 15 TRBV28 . CASTPGDGTSYEQYF TGTGCCAGCACCCCGGGGGACGGTACCTCCTACGAGCAGTACTTC
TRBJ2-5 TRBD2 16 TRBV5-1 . CASSVGTSGDQETQYF TGCGCCAGCAGCGTTGGGACTAGCGGGGACCAAGAGACCCAGTACTTC
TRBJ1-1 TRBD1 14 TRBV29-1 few CSVGPGQGRSEAFF TGCAGCGTTGGACCGGGACAGGGGCGGTCTGAAGCTTTCTTT
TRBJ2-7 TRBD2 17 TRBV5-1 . CASSLVEGGRGGHEQYF TGCGCCAGCAGCTTGGTCGAGGGCGGGAGGGGGGGACACGAGCAGTACTTC
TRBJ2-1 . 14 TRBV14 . CASRGPYSYNEQFF TGTGCCAGCCGCGGGCCGTATTCCTACAATGAGCAGTTCTTC
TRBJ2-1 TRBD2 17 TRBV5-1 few CASSLKTTSGAGNEQFF TGCGCCAGCAGCTTAAAAACGACTAGCGGGGCGGGAAATGAGCAGTTCTTC
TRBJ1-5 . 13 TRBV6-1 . CASSARGNQPQHF TGTGCCAGCAGTGCCAGGGGCAATCAGCCCCAGCATTTT
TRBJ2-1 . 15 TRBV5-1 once CASSLPDRTYNEQFF TGCGCCAGCAGCTTACCGGACAGAACCTACAATGAGCAGTTCTTC
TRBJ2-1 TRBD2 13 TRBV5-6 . CASSWTSYNEQFF TGTGCCAGCAGCTGGACTAGTTACAATGAGCAGTTCTTC
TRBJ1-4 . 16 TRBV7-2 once CASSLGYRGSGEKLFF TGTGCCAGCAGCTTAGGCTATAGGGGTTCGGGTGAAAAACTGTTTTTT
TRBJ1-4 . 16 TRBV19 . CASSINREAANEKLFF TGTGCCAGTAGTATCAACAGGGAAGCTGCTAATGAAAAACTGTTTTTT
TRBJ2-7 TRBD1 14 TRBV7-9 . CSSSLQGDSYEQYF TGTTCCAGCAGCTTACAAGGGGACAGCTACGAGCAGTACTTC
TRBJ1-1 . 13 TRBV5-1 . CASSLAPNTEAFF TGCGCCAGCAGCTTGGCCCCAAACACTGAAGCTTTCTTT
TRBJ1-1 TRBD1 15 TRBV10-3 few CAISGPDRGNTEAFF TGTGCCATCAGTGGCCCGGACAGGGGGAACACTGAAGCTTTCTTT
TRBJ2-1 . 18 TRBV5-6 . CASSDWGVTGTSYNEQFF TGTGCCAGCAGCGACTGGGGTGTGACAGGGACTTCCTACAATGAGCAGTTCTTC
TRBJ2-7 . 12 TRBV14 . CASSPQAYEQYF TGTGCCAGCAGCCCCCAGGCCTACGAGCAGTACTTC
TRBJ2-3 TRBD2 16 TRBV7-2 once CASSSYQRGDTDTQYF TGTGCCAGCAGCTCATACCAGCGGGGGGACACAGATACGCAGTATTTT
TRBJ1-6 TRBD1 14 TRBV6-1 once CASSEQGAGSPLHF TGTGCCAGCAGTGAACAGGGGGCGGGTTCACCCCTCCACTTT
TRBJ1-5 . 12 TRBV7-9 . CASSLGPRPQHF TGTGCCAGCAGCTTAGGTCCGAGGCCCCAGCATTTT
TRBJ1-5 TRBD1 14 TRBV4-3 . CASSPDRGTEPQHF TGCGCCAGCAGCCCGGACAGGGGGACCGAGCCCCAGCATTTT
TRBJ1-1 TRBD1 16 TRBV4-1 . CASSPGLVRGQTEAFF TGCGCCAGCAGCCCGGGTCTGGTCAGGGGGCAGACTGAAGCTTTCTTT
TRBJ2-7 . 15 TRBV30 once CAWRRTAPLKYEQYF TGTGCCTGGAGGCGGACAGCCCCGCTGAAATACGAGCAGTACTTC
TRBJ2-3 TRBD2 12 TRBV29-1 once CSDQAGSDTQYF TGCAGCGACCAAGCGGGGTCGGATACGCAGTATTTT
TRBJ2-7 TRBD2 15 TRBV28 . CASSPSGVGRGEQYF TGTGCCAGCAGTCCTAGCGGGGTAGGTCGAGGGGAGCAGTACTTC
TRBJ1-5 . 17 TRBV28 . CASSFLGPGDGDQPQHF TGTGCCAGCAGTTTCCTTGGTCCAGGGGACGGGGATCAGCCCCAGCATTTT
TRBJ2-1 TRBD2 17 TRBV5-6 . CASSSLAGATSYNEQFF TGTGCCAGCAGCTCATTAGCGGGAGCGACCTCCTACAATGAGCAGTTCTTC
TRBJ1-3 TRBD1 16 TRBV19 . CASSIRTGSSGNTIYF TGTGCCAGTAGTATCCGGACAGGGAGCTCTGGAAACACCATATATTTT
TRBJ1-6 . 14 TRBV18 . CASSPEQGDSPLHF TGTGCCAGCTCACCAGAGCAGGGCGATTCACCCCTCCACTTT
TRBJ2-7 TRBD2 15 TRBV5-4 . CASSLVPSGNYEQYF TGTGCCAGCAGCTTAGTGCCTAGCGGGAACTACGAGCAGTACTTC
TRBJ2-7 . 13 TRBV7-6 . CASSLTGGYEQYF TGTGCCAGCAGCTTAACAGGAGGGTACGAGCAGTACTTC
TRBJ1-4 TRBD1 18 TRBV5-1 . CASSLGSVRTGPNEKLFF TGCGCCAGCAGCTTGGGGTCGGTAAGGACAGGCCCTAATGAAAAACTGTTTTTT